The 20 T cell receptor beta chains listed next were all sequenced from one sample in a study of shared clonotypes between healthy human individuals. The data were produced by immunoSEQ multiplex PCR, yet TCRdb's version contains in-frame clones alone and is incomplete. The sample includes around 2.3 million clones, nearly 97% of them seen just once. Sequencing was performed on naive CD4+ T cells sorted from blood. Subset indicated: CD45RA+ positively selected. The receptors were gathered from a man aged 18 to 30 in good health.

The chain recombines TRBV6-5 with TRBJ2-3; no reliable D call. Germline V gene lookup returns CDR1 MNHEY and CDR2 SVGAGI. The CDR3 extends over 15 amino acids. Trimming cost V 3 bases and J 1 base, with 11 bases left between them. The CDR3 here is CASSYNSAGTDTQYF. CDR3 nucleotide sequence: TGTGCCAGCAGTTATAATTCGGCGGGCACAGATACGCAGTATTTT.

The rearrangement uses TRBV5-6 and TRBJ1-1, with D perhaps TRBD1 (5 bases). Trimming took off 0 bases at V and 0 bases at J, with 18 bases between the two ends. The CDR3 runs 18 residues. Germline CDR1 and CDR2: SGHDT and YYEEEE. This chain's CDR3 is CASSLAQNWRDLNTEAFF. CDR3 bases: TGTGCCAGCAGCTTGGCCCAAAATTGGCGGGACCTGAACACTGAAGCTTTCTTT.

This chain links TRBV28 with TRBJ1-1, with D possibly being TRBD1 (5 bases). V dropped 6 bases and J dropped 3 bases, with 20 bases sitting between them. CDR3 length: 16 amino acids. The germline V gene encodes CDR1 MDHEN and CDR2 SYDVKM. This CDR3 reads CASSKGTRLGDTEAFF. CDR3 nucleotide sequence: TGTGCCAGCAGCAAGGGGACTCGTCTAGGGGACACTGAAGCTTTCTTT.

This clone was detected a few times. The chain couples TRBV2 to TRBJ1-1, with no clear D. Trimming took 6 bases from V and 4 from J, leaving 12 bases between them. This CDR3 is 13 amino acids long. Germline values: CDR1 SNHLY, CDR2 FYNNEI. The DNA of the CDR3 is TGTGCCAGCAGCCCCGACACCCTCACTGAAGCTTTCTTT. Its protein is CASSPDTLTEAFF. The full variable domain, completed using reference TRBV2 and TRBJ1-1, is EPEVTQTPSHQVTQMGQEVILRCVPISNHLYFYWYRQILGQKVEFLVSFYNNEISEKSEIFDDQFSVERPDGSNFTLKIRSTKLEDSAMYFCASSPDTLTEAFFGQGTRLTVV.

The chain combines TRBV10-3 with TRBJ2-5; D possibly matches TRBD1 or TRBD2 (5 bases each). Trimming left V 0 bases short and J 4 bases short, with 15 bases between. The CDR3 sequence is 16 residues long. Per the germline V gene, CDR1 is ENHRY and CDR2 is SYGVKD. CDR3 bases: TGTGCCATCAGTGAGTCGGGACCGGGATCTCGAGAGACCCAGTACTTC. Translation gives CAISESGPGSRETQYF.

The rearrangement uses TRBV7-8 and TRBJ1-4; D perhaps matches TRBD1 (5 bases). Germline V gives CDR1 SGHVS, CDR2 FQNEAQ. The CDR3 covers 16 residues. Trimming left V 2 bases short and J 10 bases short, with 20 bases between. The CDR3 DNA is TGTGCCAGCAGCTTACTCCCATCTACAGGCTACCGAAAACTGTTTTTT. This translates into CASSLLPSTGYRKLFF.

The V and J genes are TRBV5-1 and TRBJ2-1; D is unclear. Trimming stripped 0 bases from V and 5 bases from J, with 12 bases between. CDR3 length: 15 residues. Germline CDR1 reads SGHRS; CDR2 reads YFSETQ. The CDR3 DNA sequence: TGCGCCAGCAGCTTGGTAGGGCAGGAGCACAATGAGCAGTTCTTC. Protein: CASSLVGQEHNEQFF. The full variable domain, with the rest looked up from reference TRBV5-1 and TRBJ2-1, is KAGVTQTPRYLIKTRGQQVTLSCSPISGHRSVSWYQQTPGQGLQFLFEYFSETQRNKGNFPGRFSGRQFSNSRSEMNVSTLELGDSALYLCASSLVGQEHNEQFFGPGTRLTVL.

Points on this clone: In the same sample, other DNA sequences code for this CDR3. The chain is built from TRBV5-8 and TRBJ2-3; D unclear. CDR3 length equals 11 residues. Germline assignment: CDR1 SGHTS and CDR2 YDEGEE. The V gene lost 4 bases and the J gene lost 3 bases, with 3 bases spanning the gap. The CDR3 protein is CASSLTDTQYF. CDR3 bases: TGTGCCAGCAGCCTGACAGATACGCAGTATTTT.

The CDR3 loop is CATSPPGWTSYNEQFF. CDR3 nucleotide sequence: TGTGCCACCAGCCCCCCGGGGTGGACCTCCTACAATGAGCAGTTCTTC. The rearrangement uses TRBV15 and TRBJ2-1, with D possibly being TRBD2 (5 bases). This CDR3 has 16 amino acids. Germline lookup yields CDR1 LNHNV and CDR2 YYDKDF (reference sequence). V lost 5 bases and J lost 0, with 14 bases in between. The whole variable domain, remainder taken from reference TRBV15 and TRBJ2-1, is DAMVIQNPRYQVTQFGKPVTLSCSQTLNHNVMYWYQQKSSQAPKLLFHYYDKDFNNEADTPDNFQSRRPNTSFCFLDIRSPGLGDTAMYLCATSPPGWTSYNEQFFGPGTRLTVL.

This chain joins TRBV18 and TRBJ2-3; 8 nucleotides line up with TRBD2. This CDR3 is built from 15 residues. Germline V lookup: CDR1 KGHSH, CDR2 LQKENI. Trimming at V came to 3 bases and at J to 3 bases, leaving 5 bases not matched to a gene. The CDR3 loop is CASSPFSGITDTQYF. The CDR3 coding sequence is TGTGCCAGCTCACCCTTTAGCGGGATAACAGATACGCAGTATTTT.

The chain combines TRBV5-1 with TRBJ1-1; D is unresolved. Germline lookup yields CDR1 SGHRS and CDR2 YFSETQ. The CDR3 is 15 residues long. Trimming pared 0 bases from V and 0 bases from J, leaving 9 bases between. Here the CDR3 DNA reads TGCGCCAGCAGCTTGGTCCGCTTGGTGAACACTGAAGCTTTCTTT. This codes for CASSLVRLVNTEAFF.

This clone was observed once. The chain links TRBV7-2 to TRBJ1-5; a possible D gene is TRBD1 (6 bases). Germline lookup yields CDR1 SGHTA and CDR2 FQGNSA. The V end lost 5 bases, the J end lost 3 bases, and 11 bases lay between the germline ends. The CDR3 is made up of 14 amino acids. CDR3 region: CASSPDSSNQPQHF. The CDR3 DNA reads TGTGCCAGCAGCCCGGACAGTTCCAATCAGCCCCAGCATTTT.

The chain links TRBV9 to TRBJ2-3; 13 bases map to TRBD2. The germline gives CDR1 SGDLS, CDR2 YYNGEE. The ends lost 3 bases at V and 6 bases at J; junction bases unmatched: 4. There are 15 residues in the CDR3. CDR3 protein: CASSGTSGGMDTQYF. In nucleotides, the CDR3 is TGTGCCAGCAGCGGGACTAGCGGGGGTATGGATACGCAGTATTTT.

The chain employs TRBV4-1 and TRBJ1-5; a weak D match, TRBD1 (5 bases). Germline V gene lookup returns CDR1 MGHRA and CDR2 YSYEKL. The ends were cut back, 3 bases at V and 5 bases at J, with 8 bases in the middle. The CDR3 has 13 amino acids. The CDR3: CASSHSRDQPQHF. CDR3 DNA: TGCGCCAGCAGCCACTCCAGGGATCAGCCCCAGCATTTT.

The rearrangement uses TRBV6-5 and TRBJ1-5; D possibly corresponds to TRBD1 (6 bases). Germline assignment: CDR1 MNHEY and CDR2 SVGAGI. The CDR3 runs to 16 residues. V gave up 0 bases and J gave up 1 base, with 10 bases separating them. The CDR3, as DNA: TGTGCCAGCAGTTACTCGTGGGACACGAGCAATCAGCCCCAGCATTTT. The encoded protein is CASSYSWDTSNQPQHF.

The rearrangement joins TRBV18 to TRBJ2-7, with 10 bases lining up with TRBD1. CDR1 and CDR2 (germline): KGHSH, LQKENI. The CDR3 is 15 amino acids. The junction had 2 bases not matched to a gene; V was cut back by 1 base and J by 2 bases. CDR3 bases: TGTGCCAGCTCACCACGACAGGGGGCCCCCTACGAGCAGTACTTC. Its translation: CASSPRQGAPYEQYF.

The chain recombines TRBV28 with TRBJ1-5, with 8 bases matching TRBD1. The trim removed 4 bases at V and 0 bases at J, leaving 8 bases unmatched. In germline, CDR1 is MDHEN, CDR2 SYDVKM. There are 17 residues in the CDR3. CDR3 in DNA: TGTGCCAGCAGTTCACCGGACAGGGTTTATAGCAATCAGCCCCAGCATTTT. Residues: CASSSPDRVYSNQPQHF.

J is TRBJ1-2 and V is TRBV6-5, with 8 bases matching TRBD1. Germline V gene data show CDR1 as MNHEY and CDR2 as SVGAGI. The V gene end was trimmed by 0 bases and the J gene end by 12 bases; junction bases not matched to a gene: 3. This CDR3 spans 12 amino acids. CDR3 sequence: CASSYSGQGNTF. As DNA, the CDR3 is TGTGCCAGCAGTTACTCCGGACAGGGTAACACCTTC.

With regard to this clone: At the DNA level, this CDR3 is encoded by other sequences in the same sample as well. The J gene is TRBJ2-2, the V gene TRBV11-2; the D is unclear. The germline V gene encodes CDR1 SGHAT and CDR2 FQNNGV. V shed 5 bases and J shed 4 bases, with 11 bases lying between them. The CDR3 has 14 amino acids. The CDR3 loop reads CASSLGRSTGELFF. CDR3 sequence (DNA): TGTGCCAGCAGCCTTGGTAGGAGCACCGGGGAGCTGTTTTTT.

A word on this clone: The CDR3 does not end in the conserved phenylalanine or tryptophan, so this is likely a read error. The DNA is omitted, as the CDR3 cannot be located on it reliably, and the CDR3 follows TCRdb's listing. The gene calls are TRBV7-2 and TRBJ2-7; no DNA check was done on the table's D call, TRBD1. CDR1 and CDR2 from the germline V gene are SGHTA and FQGNSA. The CDR3 is 12 residues long, counting both termini. The CDR3 reads CASSLYPGTPLG.